This T cell receptor (beta chain) was identified during a study of human T cells and chemical hapten exposure. In the study's own analysis: Sample TCR counts, which ranged from about 20,000 to 690,600, had a median of approximately 95,000. From the RACE reads, TCRdb called clonotypes with MiXCR, one entry per CDR3 protein. TCRdb, not the original authors, processed these V and J calls. This sample yields about 74,000 distinct CDR3 sequences, of which around a third are seen a single time; more than 7% belongs to the top ten. Unmatched junction bases numbered 9, after V lost 4 bases and J lost 1 base. CDR1 is SGHNT and CDR2 is YYREEE in the germline V gene (reference sequence). The CDR3 is 18 amino acids. Findings of the study overall: The donors suffered from alopecia, so their immune response may not match that of healthy people.

On this clonotype itself: Antigen unknown.

The time point was: patch test 1, 2 weeks after DPC sensitization. The treatment is: therapeutic diphenylcyclopropenone sensitization with weekly scalp DPC. Blood sampling preceded each patch test application. Total RNA extraction was carried out from unfractionated whole blood. The rearrangement uses TRBV5-4 and TRBJ2-2; 11 bases match TRBD2. The sequenced sample was whole blood, obtained in connection with sensitization to the hapten diphenylcyclopropenone (DPC). This clonotype was sampled from a man aged 40-55 years with alopecia areata. Some clones in this sample may be carry-over from other donors' samples. This chain's CDR3 is CASSPRGLAALNTGELFF. As DNA, the CDR3 is TGTGCCAGCAGCCCGAGGGGACTAGCGGCCTTGAACACCGGGGAGCTGTTTTTT.